Given below is one T cell receptor beta chain in context. No antigen is known for it. Sequencing was performed with immunoSEQ multiplex PCR; in TCRdb, only in-frame clones are kept and a portion is missing. Of about 50,000 clones listed, 93% are singletons. The CDR3 spans 13 residues. Trimming removed 3 bases from V and 4 bases from J, with 12 bases in between. The V gene's germline CDR1 is GTSNPN and CDR2 SVGIG (reference sequence). The data were obtained in a study of cytomegalovirus exposure and HLA in healthy donors. Study background: The roughly 110 validation repertoires matched the approximately 700 first-cohort repertoires in platform, a later analysis reported. General study points: Cytomegalovirus association was listed for 150 or so TCR beta chains. Cytomegalovirus status, reportedly, was diagnosed with high specificity and sensitivity by the classifier.

The sequence was obtained from a woman between 18 and 29 years old in good health and CMV-seropositive. The rearrangement joins TRBV30 to TRBJ1-1, with TRBD1 as a possible D gene (6 bases). The sample was PBMCs. The CDR3 loop is CAWREQGVTEAFF. DNA of the CDR3: TGTGCCTGGAGAGAACAGGGAGTCACTGAAGCTTTCTTT.